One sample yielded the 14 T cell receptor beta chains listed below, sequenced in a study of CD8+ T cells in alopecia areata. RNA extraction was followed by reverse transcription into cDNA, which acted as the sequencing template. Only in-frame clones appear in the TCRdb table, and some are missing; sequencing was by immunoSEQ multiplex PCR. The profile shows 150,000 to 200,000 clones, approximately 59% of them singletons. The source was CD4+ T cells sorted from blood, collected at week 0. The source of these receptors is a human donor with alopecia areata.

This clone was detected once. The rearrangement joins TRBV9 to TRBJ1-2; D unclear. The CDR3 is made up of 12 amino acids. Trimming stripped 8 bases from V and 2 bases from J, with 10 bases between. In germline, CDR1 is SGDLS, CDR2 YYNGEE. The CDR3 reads CARRAPNYGYTF. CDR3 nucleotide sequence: TGTGCCAGACGTGCTCCGAACTATGGCTACACCTTC.

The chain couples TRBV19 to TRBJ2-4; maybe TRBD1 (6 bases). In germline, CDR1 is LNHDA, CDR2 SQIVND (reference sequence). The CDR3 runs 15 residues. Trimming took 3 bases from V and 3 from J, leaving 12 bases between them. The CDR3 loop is CASSIAAGVKNIQYF. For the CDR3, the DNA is TGTGCCAGTAGTATCGCGGCAGGGGTCAAAAACATTCAGTACTTC.

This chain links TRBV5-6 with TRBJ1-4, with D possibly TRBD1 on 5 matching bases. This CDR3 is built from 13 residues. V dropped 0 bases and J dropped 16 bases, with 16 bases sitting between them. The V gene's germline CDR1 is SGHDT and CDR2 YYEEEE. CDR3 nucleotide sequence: TGTGCCAGCAGCTTGGCAGTAGGGGACCCCAGGTTTTTT. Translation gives CASSLAVGDPRFF.

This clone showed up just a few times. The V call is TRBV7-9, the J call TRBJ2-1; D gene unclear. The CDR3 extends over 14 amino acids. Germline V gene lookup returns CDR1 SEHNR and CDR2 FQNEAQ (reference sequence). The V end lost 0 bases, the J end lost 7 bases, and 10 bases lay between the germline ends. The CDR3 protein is CASSLAQGFNEQFF. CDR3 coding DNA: TGTGCCAGCAGCTTAGCGCAAGGGTTTAATGAGCAGTTCTTC. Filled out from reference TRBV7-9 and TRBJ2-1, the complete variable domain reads DTGVSQNPRHKITKRGQNVTFRCDPISEHNRLYWYRQTLGQGPEFLTYFQNEAQLEKSRLLSDRFSAERPKGSFSTLEIQRTEQGDSAMYLCASSLAQGFNEQFFGPGTRLTVL.

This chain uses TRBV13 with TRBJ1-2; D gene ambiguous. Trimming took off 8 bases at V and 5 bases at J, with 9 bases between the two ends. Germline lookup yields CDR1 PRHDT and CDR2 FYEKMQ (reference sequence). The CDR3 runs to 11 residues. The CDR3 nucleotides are TGTGCCAGCGGGCCTGGGTATGGCTACACCTTC. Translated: CASGPGYGYTF.

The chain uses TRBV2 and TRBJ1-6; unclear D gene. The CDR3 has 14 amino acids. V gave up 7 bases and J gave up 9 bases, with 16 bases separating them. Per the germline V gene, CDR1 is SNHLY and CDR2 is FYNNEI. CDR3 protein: CASTDAGVGSPLHF. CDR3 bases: TGTGCCAGCACAGATGCCGGGGTTGGTTCACCCCTCCACTTT.

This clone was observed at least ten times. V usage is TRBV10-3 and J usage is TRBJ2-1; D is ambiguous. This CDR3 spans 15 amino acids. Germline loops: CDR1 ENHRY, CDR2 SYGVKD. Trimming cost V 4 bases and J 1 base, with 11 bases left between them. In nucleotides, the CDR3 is TGTGCCATCAGTGCGGATAGTCTATCCTACAATGAGCAGTTCTTC. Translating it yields CAISADSLSYNEQFF.

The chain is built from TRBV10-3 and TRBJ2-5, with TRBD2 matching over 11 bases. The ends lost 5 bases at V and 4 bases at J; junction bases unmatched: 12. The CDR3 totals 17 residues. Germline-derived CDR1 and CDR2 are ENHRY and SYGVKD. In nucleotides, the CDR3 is TGTGCCATCAGTCCCCGCCGAGTAGCGGGGGGGCCAGAGACCCAGTACTTC. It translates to CAISPRRVAGGPETQYF.

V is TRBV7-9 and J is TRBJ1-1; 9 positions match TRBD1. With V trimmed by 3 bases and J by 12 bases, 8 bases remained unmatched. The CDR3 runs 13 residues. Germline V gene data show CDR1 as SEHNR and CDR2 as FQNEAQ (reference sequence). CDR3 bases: TGTGCCAGCAGCTTGCGGGACAGGGAGGGGTCTTTCTTT. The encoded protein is CASSLRDREGSFF.

CDR3 in amino acids: CASSLESSGGIEQYF. DNA of the CDR3: TGCGCCAGCAGCTTGGAATCTAGCGGGGGGATCGAGCAGTACTTC. The chain links TRBV5-1 to TRBJ2-7; 11 nucleotides agree with TRBD2. This CDR3 has 15 amino acids. CDR1 is SGHRS, CDR2 YFSETQ, per germline. Germline trimming cut 0 bases from V and 6 bases from J; bases unmatched to any gene: 5.

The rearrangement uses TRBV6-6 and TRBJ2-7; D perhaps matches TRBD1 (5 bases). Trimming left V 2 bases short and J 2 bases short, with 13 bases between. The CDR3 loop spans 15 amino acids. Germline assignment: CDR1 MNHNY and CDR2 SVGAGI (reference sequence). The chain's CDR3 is CASSYGQGQTYEQYF. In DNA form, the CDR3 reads TGTGCCAGCAGTTACGGGCAGGGCCAGACCTACGAGCAGTACTTC.

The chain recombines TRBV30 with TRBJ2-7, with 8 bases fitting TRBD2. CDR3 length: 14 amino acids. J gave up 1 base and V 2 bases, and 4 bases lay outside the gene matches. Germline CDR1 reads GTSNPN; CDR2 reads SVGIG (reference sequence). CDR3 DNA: TGTGCCTGGAGTCTACAGCGGGGGTCCTACGAGCAGTACTTC. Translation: CAWSLQRGSYEQYF.

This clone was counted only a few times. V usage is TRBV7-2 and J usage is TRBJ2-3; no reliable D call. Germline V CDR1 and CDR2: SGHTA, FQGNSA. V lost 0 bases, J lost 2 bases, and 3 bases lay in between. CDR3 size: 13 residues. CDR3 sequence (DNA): TGTGCCAGCAGCTTAGCGTACACAGATACGCAGTATTTT. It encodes CASSLAYTDTQYF.

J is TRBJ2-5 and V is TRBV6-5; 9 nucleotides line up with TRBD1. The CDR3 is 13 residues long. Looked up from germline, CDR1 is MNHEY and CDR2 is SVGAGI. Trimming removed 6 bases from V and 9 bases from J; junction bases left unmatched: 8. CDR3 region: CASRGTGKGAQYF. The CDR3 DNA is TGTGCCAGCAGAGGGACAGGGAAAGGGGCCCAGTACTTC.